The clone carrying this T cell receptor beta chain came up many times. Antigen unknown. The source of the sample is a study of naive and memory T cell subsets. Trimming shortened V by 8 bases and J by 0 bases, and 8 bases separated the two germline ends. The CDR3 contains 13 residues. The V gene's germline CDR1 is MNHNS and CDR2 SASEGT. General study findings and limits: This RNA-based method may be sensitive to activation-related transcript changes.

Amplification of ligated cDNA took four PCR rounds with SP2 and nested alpha and beta constant primers. TCRdb processed the 5' RACE reads anew with MiXCR; each CDR3 protein has one entry. The sample shows over 45,000 distinct CDR3 sequences, approximately 4.5% of them seen only once. The library had UMIs added by 3' ligation of an oligonucleotide to TCR cDNA. V is TRBV6-1 and J is TRBJ1-5, with D possibly matching TRBD1 (5 bases). This TCR came from a female donor in good health. CDR3 in DNA: TGTGCCAGCGAGACAGTTAGCAATCAGCCCCAGCATTTT. It translates to CASETVSNQPQHF.